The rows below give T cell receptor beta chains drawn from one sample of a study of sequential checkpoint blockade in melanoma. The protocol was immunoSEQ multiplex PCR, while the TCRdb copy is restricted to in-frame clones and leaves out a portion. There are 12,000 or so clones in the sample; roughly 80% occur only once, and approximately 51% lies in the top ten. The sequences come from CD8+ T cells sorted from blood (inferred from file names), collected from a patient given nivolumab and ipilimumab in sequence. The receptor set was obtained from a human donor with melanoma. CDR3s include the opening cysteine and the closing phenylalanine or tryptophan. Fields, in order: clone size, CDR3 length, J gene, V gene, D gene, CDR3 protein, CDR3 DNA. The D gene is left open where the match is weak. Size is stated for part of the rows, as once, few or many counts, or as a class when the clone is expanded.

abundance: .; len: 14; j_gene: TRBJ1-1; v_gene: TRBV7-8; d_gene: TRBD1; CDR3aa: CASSSDRAGTEAFF; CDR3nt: TGTGCCAGCAGCTCCGACAGGGCGGGCACTGAAGCTTTCTTT
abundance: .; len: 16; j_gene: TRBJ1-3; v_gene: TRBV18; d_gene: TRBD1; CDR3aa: CASSPPGQAFRDTIYF; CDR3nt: TGTGCCAGCTCACCACCGGGACAGGCTTTTCGAGACACCATATATTTT
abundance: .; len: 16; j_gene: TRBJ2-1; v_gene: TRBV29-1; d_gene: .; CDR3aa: CSVGDPTGQGAREQFF; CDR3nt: TGCAGCGTTGGGGACCCGACAGGTCAGGGCGCACGGGAGCAGTTCTTC
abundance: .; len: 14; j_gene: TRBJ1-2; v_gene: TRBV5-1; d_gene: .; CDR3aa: CASSLASAGLGYTF; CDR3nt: TGCGCCAGCAGCTTGGCCTCGGCAGGCCTGGGCTACACCTTC
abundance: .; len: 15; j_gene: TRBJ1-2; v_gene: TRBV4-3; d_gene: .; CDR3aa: CASSPYATPNYGYTF; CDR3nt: TGCGCCAGCAGCCCTTACGCGACACCTAACTATGGCTACACCTTC
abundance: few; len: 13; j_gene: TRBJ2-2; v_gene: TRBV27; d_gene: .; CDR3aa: CASSRGGIGELFF; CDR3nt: TGTGCCAGCAGCCGTGGAGGTATCGGGGAGCTGTTTTTT
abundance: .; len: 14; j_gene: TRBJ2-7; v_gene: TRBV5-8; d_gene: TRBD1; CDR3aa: CASSFGHRGPEQYF; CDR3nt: TGTGCCAGCAGCTTTGGGCACAGGGGCCCCGAGCAGTACTTC
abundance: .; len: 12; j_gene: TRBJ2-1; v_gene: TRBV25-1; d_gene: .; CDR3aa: CASSFRVSEQFF; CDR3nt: TGTGCCAGCAGCTTCAGGGTGAGTGAGCAGTTCTTC
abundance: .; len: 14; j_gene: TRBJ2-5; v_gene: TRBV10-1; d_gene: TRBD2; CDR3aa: CARRGGRAKETQYF; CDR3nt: TGCGCCAGACGGGGGGGCAGGGCTAAAGAGACCCAGTACTTC
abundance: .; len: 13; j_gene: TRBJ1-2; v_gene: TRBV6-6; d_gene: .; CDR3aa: CASSSVISYGYTF; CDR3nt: TGTGCCAGCAGCTCCGTTATCAGCTATGGCTACACCTTC
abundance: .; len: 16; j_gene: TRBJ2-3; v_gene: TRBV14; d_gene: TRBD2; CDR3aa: CASSPSSGTMGDTQYF; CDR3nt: TGTGCCAGCAGCCCCTCCTCCGGGACTATGGGGGATACGCAGTATTTT
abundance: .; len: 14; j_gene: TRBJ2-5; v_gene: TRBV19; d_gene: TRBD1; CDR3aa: CASSRQGGQETQYF; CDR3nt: TGTGCCAGTAGTAGACAGGGGGGACAAGAGACCCAGTACTTC
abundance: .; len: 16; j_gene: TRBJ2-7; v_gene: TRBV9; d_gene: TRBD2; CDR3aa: CASSRAAGGARGEQYF; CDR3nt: TGTGCCAGCTCGAGGGCAGCGGGGGGCGCGAGAGGCGAGCAGTACTTC
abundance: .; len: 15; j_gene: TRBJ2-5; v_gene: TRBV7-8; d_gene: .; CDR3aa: CASSPSHRPQETQYF; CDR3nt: TGTGCCAGCAGCCCTAGTCATAGGCCTCAAGAGACCCAGTACTTC
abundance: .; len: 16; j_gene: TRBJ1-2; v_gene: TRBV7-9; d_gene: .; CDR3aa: CASTFPFTRGMNGYTF; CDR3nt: TGTGCCAGCACCTTTCCCTTTACCCGAGGAATGAATGGCTACACCTTC
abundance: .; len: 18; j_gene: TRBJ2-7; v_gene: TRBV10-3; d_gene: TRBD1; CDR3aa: CAIRDYTGTGSKNYEQYF; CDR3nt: TGTGCCATCAGGGACTATACCGGGACAGGGTCTAAAAATTACGAGCAGTACTTC
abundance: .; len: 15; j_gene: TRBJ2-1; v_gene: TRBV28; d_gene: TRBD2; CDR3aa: CASSLLSGGYNEQFF; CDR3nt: TGTGCCAGCAGTCTACTTAGCGGGGGCTACAATGAGCAGTTCTTC
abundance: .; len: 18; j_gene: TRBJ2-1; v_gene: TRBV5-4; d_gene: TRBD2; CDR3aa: CASSLAGTSGGASNEQFF; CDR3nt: TGTGCCAGCAGCTTGGCCGGGACTAGCGGGGGGGCCTCCAATGAGCAGTTCTTC
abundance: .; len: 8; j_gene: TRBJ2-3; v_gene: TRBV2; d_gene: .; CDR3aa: CASSEASF; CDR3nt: TGTGCCAGCAGTGAGGCCTCTTTT
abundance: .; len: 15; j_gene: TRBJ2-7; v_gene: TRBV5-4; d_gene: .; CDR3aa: CASSLWEGASYEQYF; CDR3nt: TGTGCCAGCAGCTTGTGGGAAGGGGCATCCTACGAGCAGTACTTC
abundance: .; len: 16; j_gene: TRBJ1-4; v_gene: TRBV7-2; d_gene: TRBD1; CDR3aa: CASLPQTGGAFEKLFF; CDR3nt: TGCGCCAGCCTACCCCAAACAGGGGGCGCGTTTGAAAAACTGTTTTTT
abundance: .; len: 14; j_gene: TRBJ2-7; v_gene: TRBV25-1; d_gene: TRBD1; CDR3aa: CASSEPGQPYEQYF; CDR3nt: TGTGCCAGCAGTGAACCGGGACAGCCCTACGAGCAGTACTTC
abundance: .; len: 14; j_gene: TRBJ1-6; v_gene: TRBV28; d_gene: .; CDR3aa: CASSLDRYNSPLHF; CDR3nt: TGTGCCAGCAGCTTGGACAGATATAATTCACCCCTCCACTTT
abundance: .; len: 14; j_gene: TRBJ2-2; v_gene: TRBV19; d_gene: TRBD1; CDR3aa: CASRGQGGTGELFF; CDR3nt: TGTGCCAGTAGGGGACAGGGAGGCACCGGGGAGCTGTTTTTT
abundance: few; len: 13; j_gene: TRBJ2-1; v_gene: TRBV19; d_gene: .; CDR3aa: CASSIDRVNEQFF; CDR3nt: TGTGCCAGTAGTATAGACAGGGTCAATGAGCAGTTCTTC
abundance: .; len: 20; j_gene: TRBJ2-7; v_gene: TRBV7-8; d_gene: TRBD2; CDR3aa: CASSLARMGSGGANSYEQYF; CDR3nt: TGTGCCAGCAGCTTAGCGCGCATGGGGAGCGGGGGGGCCAACTCCTACGAGCAGTACTTC
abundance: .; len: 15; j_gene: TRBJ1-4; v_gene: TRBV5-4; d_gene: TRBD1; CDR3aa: CASSSRDRGLEKLFF; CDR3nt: TGTGCCAGCAGCTCCCGGGACAGGGGATTGGAAAAACTGTTTTTT
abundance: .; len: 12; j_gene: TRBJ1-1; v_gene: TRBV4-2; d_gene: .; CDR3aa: CASSQEGDEAFF; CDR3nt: TGTGCCAGCAGCCAAGAAGGGGATGAAGCTTTCTTT
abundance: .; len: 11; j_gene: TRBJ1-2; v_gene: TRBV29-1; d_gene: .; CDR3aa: CSVGGGYGYTF; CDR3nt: TGCAGCGTTGGAGGGGGTTATGGCTACACCTTC
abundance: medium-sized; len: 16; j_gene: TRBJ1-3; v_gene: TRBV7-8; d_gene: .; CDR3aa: CASSLAWAGSGNTIYF; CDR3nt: TGTGCCAGCAGCTTAGCGTGGGCAGGGTCCGGAAACACCATATATTTT
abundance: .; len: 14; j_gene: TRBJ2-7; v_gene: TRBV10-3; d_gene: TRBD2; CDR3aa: CAISESGRGHVQYF; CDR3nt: TGTGCCATCAGTGAGTCTGGGAGGGGCCACGTGCAGTACTTC
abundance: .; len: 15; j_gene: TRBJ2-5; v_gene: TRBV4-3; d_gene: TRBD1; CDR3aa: CASSQGQGAGETQYF; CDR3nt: TGCGCCAGCAGCCAAGGACAGGGGGCAGGGGAGACCCAGTACTTC
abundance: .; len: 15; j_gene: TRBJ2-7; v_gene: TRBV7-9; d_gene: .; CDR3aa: CASSFEGARTYEQYF; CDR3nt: TGTGCCAGCAGCTTCGAAGGGGCACGCACCTACGAGCAGTACTTC
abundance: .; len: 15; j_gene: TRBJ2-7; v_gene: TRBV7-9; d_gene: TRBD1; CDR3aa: CASSPGTGGSYEQYF; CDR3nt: TGTGCCAGCAGCCCAGGGACAGGGGGCTCCTACGAGCAGTACTTC
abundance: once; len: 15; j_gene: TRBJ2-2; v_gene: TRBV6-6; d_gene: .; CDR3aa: CASSYTQGGTGELFF; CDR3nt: TGTGCCAGCAGTTACACGCAGGGGGGAACCGGGGAGCTGTTTTTT
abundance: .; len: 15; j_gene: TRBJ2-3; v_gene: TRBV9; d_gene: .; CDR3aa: CASSWRGPSTDTQYF; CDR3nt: TGTGCCAGCAGCTGGCGCGGCCCTAGCACAGATACGCAGTATTTT
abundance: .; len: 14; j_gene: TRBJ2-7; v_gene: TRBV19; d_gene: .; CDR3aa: CASSISGDPYEQYF; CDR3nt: TGTGCCAGTAGTATATCAGGGGACCCCTACGAGCAGTACTTC
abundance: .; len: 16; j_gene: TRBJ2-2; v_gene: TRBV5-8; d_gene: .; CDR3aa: CASSSSWGQNTGELFF; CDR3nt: TGTGCCAGCAGCTCATCATGGGGACAGAACACCGGGGAGCTGTTTTTT
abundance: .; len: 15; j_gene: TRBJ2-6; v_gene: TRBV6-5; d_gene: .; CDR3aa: CASSPEGSGANVLTF; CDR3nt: TGTGCCAGCAGCCCGGAGGGCTCTGGGGCCAACGTCCTGACTTTC
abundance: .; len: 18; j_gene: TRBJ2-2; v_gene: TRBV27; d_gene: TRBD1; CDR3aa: CASSELTGAARWTGELFF; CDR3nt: TGTGCCAGCAGCGAATTGACAGGGGCCGCTAGATGGACCGGGGAGCTGTTTTTT
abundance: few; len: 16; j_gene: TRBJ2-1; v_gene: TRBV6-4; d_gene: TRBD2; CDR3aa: CASSDSGGGAFDEQFF; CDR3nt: TGTGCCAGCAGTGACTCAGGCGGGGGGGCTTTCGATGAGCAGTTCTTC
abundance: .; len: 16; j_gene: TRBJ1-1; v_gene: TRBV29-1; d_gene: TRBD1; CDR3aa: CSIHEIPGQGMTEAFF; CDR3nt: TGCAGCATCCATGAAATACCGGGACAGGGGATGACTGAAGCTTTCTTT
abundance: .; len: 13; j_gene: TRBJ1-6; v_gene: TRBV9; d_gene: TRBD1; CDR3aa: CASAQGADSPLHF; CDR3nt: TGTGCCAGCGCACAGGGGGCCGACTCACCCCTCCACTTT
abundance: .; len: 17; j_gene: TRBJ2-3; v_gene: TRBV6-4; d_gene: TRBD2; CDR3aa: CASPPGIAGSSTDTQYF; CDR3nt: TGTGCCAGCCCCCCGGGCATAGCGGGGTCTAGCACAGATACGCAGTATTTT
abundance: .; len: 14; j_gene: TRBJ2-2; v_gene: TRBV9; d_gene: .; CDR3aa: CASSVKLAGGELFF; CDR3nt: TGTGCCAGCAGCGTAAAACTAGCCGGCGGGGAGCTGTTTTTT
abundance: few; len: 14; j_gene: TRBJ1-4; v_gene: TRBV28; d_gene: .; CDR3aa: CASSGEVRGEKLFF; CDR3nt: TGTGCCAGCAGTGGGGAGGTTCGGGGCGAAAAACTGTTTTTT
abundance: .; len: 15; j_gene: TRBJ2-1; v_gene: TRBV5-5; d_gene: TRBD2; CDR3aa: CASSEGLAGGYEQFF; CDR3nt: TGTGCCAGCAGCGAAGGACTAGCGGGGGGCTATGAGCAGTTCTTC
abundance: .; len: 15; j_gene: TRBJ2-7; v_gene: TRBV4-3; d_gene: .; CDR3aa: CASSQDNSPSYEQYF; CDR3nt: TGCGCCAGCAGCCAAGATAACAGCCCCTCCTACGAGCAGTACTTC
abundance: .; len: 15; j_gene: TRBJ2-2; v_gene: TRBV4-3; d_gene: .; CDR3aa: CASSQNRGYTGELFF; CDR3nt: TGCGCCAGCAGCCAAAATAGGGGGTACACCGGGGAGCTGTTTTTT
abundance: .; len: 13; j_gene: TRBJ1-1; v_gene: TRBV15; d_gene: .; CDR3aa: CATSKTGNTEAFF; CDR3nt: TGTGCCACCAGCAAAACAGGGAACACTGAAGCTTTCTTT
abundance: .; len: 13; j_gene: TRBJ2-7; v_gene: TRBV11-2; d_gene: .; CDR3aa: CASSLGPSYEQYF; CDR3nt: TGTGCCAGCAGCTTAGGTCCGTCCTACGAGCAGTACTTC
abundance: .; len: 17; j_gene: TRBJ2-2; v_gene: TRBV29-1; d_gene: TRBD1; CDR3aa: CSVEDLGQGPNTGELFF; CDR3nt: TGCAGCGTTGAAGATTTGGGACAGGGGCCTAACACCGGGGAGCTGTTTTTT
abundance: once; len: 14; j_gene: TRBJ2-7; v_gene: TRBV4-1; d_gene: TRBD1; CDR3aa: CASSHPTGGNEQYF; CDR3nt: TGCGCCAGCAGCCACCCGACAGGGGGGAATGAGCAGTACTTC
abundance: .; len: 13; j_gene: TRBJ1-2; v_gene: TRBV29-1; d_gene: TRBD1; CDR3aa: CSGVTGSSYGYTF; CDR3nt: TGCAGCGGGGTGACAGGGTCCTCCTATGGCTACACCTTC
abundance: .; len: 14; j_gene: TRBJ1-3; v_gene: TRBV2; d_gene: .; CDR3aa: CASSEEGWGNTIYF; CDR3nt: TGTGCCAGCAGTGAAGAGGGGTGGGGAAACACCATATATTTT
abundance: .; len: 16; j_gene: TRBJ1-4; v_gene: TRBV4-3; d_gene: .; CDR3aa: CASSQGRGLINEKLFF; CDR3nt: TGCGCCAGCAGCCAAGGTCGGGGACTGATTAATGAAAAACTGTTTTTT
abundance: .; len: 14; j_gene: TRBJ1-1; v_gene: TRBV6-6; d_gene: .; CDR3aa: CASNPTGMNTEAFF; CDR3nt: TGTGCCAGTAACCCGACAGGAATGAACACTGAAGCTTTCTTT